This TCR beta chain appears in the sequencing data of a study of shared clonotypes between healthy human individuals. Overall study context: Donors had three CD4 naive, three CD4 memory, two CD8 naive and one CD8 memory plate apiece. Findings and limits, study-wide: Generally, naive subsets came out with larger estimated richness than memory subsets. Rarefaction showed that sequencing of sorted subsets was incomplete (despite large depth).

TCRdb keeps only in-frame clones here, not all; method: immunoSEQ multiplex PCR. The sample has roughly 2.4 million clones, around 95% seen once. Germline V gene lookup returns CDR1 MNHNS and CDR2 SASEGT. CDR3 length: 14 amino acids. V shed 1 base and J shed 6 bases, with 10 bases lying between them. Remarks on this clone: The antigen is unknown.

This clonotype was obtained from a young man in good health. Sequenced input: naive CD4+ T cells sorted from blood. Subset meaning: CD45RA+ positively selected. The chain uses TRBV6-1 and TRBJ1-5; D gene unclear. The DNA of the CDR3 is TGTGCCAGCAGTGAAGGGGGAGGGCCTCAGCCCCAGCATTTT. The encoded protein is CASSEGGGPQPQHF.